This T cell receptor beta chain derives from a study of blood T cell repertoires in COVID-19. About the study: Whether acute or convalescent, the COVID-19 samples came from the United States, Italy and Spain.

V was pared by 9 bases and J by 10 bases, with 7 bases of the junction left unmatched. The CDR3 length is 13 residues. Germline values: CDR1 LNHDA, CDR2 SQIVND (reference sequence). This clone was found once. The table came from immunoSEQ multiplex PCR; TCRdb's copy has only in-frame clones and leaves some out. This repertoire shows some 120,000 clones, 80% to 90% found once; its top ten account for 9% to 14%. V gene TRBV19 combines with J gene TRBJ1-6; TRBD1 aligns across 9 bases. The sample comprised peripheral blood. This receptor was identified in a human donor in a cohort sampled during active COVID-19. For the CDR3, the DNA is TGTGCCAGCGACCAAACAGGGGGCTCACCCCTCCACTTT. Translation gives CASDQTGGSPLHF.